This T cell receptor (beta chain) was captured in a study of blood T cell repertoires in COVID-19. As for the study in general: Acute and convalescent COVID-19 samples came from the United States, Italy and Spain.

CDR1 and CDR2 from the germline V gene are MNHEY and SVGEGT. The CDR3 loop spans 12 amino acids. V was cut by 4 bases and J by 4 bases, with 6 bases left in between. Judged by abundance, this clone is medium-sized. Using immunoSEQ multiplex PCR, the repertoire was profiled, and TCRdb retains in-frame clones only, with some absent. This table holds about 170,000 clones, 88% found once. The sequence came from a man between 50 and 59 years old who had recovered from COVID-19. This rearrangement joins TRBV6-2 or TRBV6-3 to TRBJ2-3; D unclear. The specimen sequenced was peripheral blood. CDR3 DNA sequence: TGTGCCAGCAGTTTAATGTCAGATACGCAGTATTTT. Translation gives CASSLMSDTQYF.